These 23 T cell receptor beta chains were sequenced from one sample in a study of T cells in Graves' hyperthyroidism and ophthalmopathy. Amplification targeted TCR beta CDR3 regions from RNA transcripts. HTBI primers were the set used in a first-round RT-PCR of the TCR CDR3. Each CDR3 protein is one row after TCRdb ran MiXCR on the multiplex PCR reads. The data contain approximately 560,000 distinct CDR3 sequences, less than 20% of them singletons. The sample consisted of blood. These receptors were collected from a woman in her twenties or thirties with Graves' hyperthyroidism.

This clonotype was detected many times. V is TRBV6-1 and J is TRBJ1-5; D may be TRBD1 (5 bases). The V end lost 1 base, the J end lost 0 bases, and 25 bases lay between the germline ends. Germline loops: CDR1 MNHNS, CDR2 SASEGT. The CDR3 is 21 residues long. The CDR3 loop is CASSEDPVWRGADHSNQPQHF. The DNA for the CDR3 is TGTGCCAGCAGTGAAGATCCGGTTTGGCGGGGCGCGGACCATAGCAATCAGCCCCAGCATTTT.

In this sample, this clonotype turned up many times. The V call is TRBV6-5, the J call TRBJ2-1; TRBD2 agrees at 9 bases. The CDR3 contains 16 residues. V lost 2 bases to trimming and J lost 1 base; unmatched junction nucleotides: 3. The germline V gene encodes CDR1 MNHEY and CDR2 SVGAGI. CDR3 nucleotides: TGTGCCAGCAGTTACGTAAGCGGGAGGTCCTACAATGAGCAGTTCTTC. Residues: CASSYVSGRSYNEQFF.

This rearrangement joins TRBV20-1 to TRBJ2-7; TRBD1 aligns across 10 bases. The germline CDR1 and CDR2 sequences are DFQATT and SNEGSKA (reference sequence). This CDR3 comprises 12 residues. The trim removed 5 bases at V and 7 bases at J, leaving 5 bases unmatched. The CDR3 region is CSAADRGWEQYF. The DNA of the CDR3 is TGCAGTGCTGCGGACAGGGGGTGGGAGCAGTACTTC.

This clonotype showed up just a few times. The rearrangement joins TRBV24-1 to TRBJ2-3; tentative D call: TRBD1 (6 bases). Germline V gives CDR1 KGHDR, CDR2 SFDVKD. Trimming left V 7 bases short and J 0 bases short, with 10 bases between. The CDR3 runs to 14 residues. This CDR3 reads CATRGTPSTDTQYF. The CDR3 DNA follows: TGTGCCACCAGAGGGACACCCAGCACAGATACGCAGTATTTT.

The sample holds many counts of this clonotype. The chain uses TRBV20-1 and TRBJ2-1, with TRBD2 identical over 7 bases. The CDR3 sequence is 17 residues long. Germline V lookup: CDR1 DFQATT, CDR2 SNEGSKA (reference sequence). V dropped 5 bases and J dropped 0; count of bases not matched to a gene: 13. The CDR3 here is CSAPLAGVVDSYNEQFF. The CDR3 coding sequence is TGCAGTGCTCCTCTGGCGGGGGTGGTGGACTCCTACAATGAGCAGTTCTTC.

This clonotype came up a few times. This may arise from a read error, as a much more abundant clone is one base away. V is TRBV11-2 and J is TRBJ1-1, with D possibly matching TRBD1 (5 bases). The germline V gene has CDR1 SGHAT and CDR2 FQNNGV. The CDR3 runs to 14 residues. V lost 8 bases and J 0 bases, leaving 13 bases between the germline ends. This CDR3 reads CASGSRVLNTEAFF. CDR3 in DNA: TGTGCCAGCGGCTCCAGGGTCTTGAACACTGAAGCTTTCTTT.

This clonotype was detected many times. V usage is TRBV11-2 and J usage is TRBJ2-7; D might be TRBD1 or TRBD2, each matching 5 bases. The germline gives CDR1 SGHAT, CDR2 FQNNGV. Trimming shortened V by 1 base and J by 3 bases, and 19 bases separated the two germline ends. The CDR3 is made up of 17 amino acids. CDR3 DNA: TGTGCCAGCAGCTTAGGGATGATCCGGGACCCAAGCTACGAGCAGTACTTC. It encodes CASSLGMIRDPSYEQYF.

This clonotype was seen at least ten times. The chain links TRBV7-2 to TRBJ2-2; the D is unclear. Germline V gene data show CDR1 as SGHTA and CDR2 as FQGNSA. The ends were cut back, 1 base at V and 3 bases at J, with 9 bases in the middle. The length of the CDR3 is 15 residues. In nucleotides, the CDR3 is TGTGCCAGCAGCTTAGTAGTTTTGGACACCGGGGAGCTGTTTTTT. It codes for CASSLVVLDTGELFF.

The gene calls are TRBV28 and TRBJ2-7; weak D call: TRBD1 (6 bases). Germline V gene data show CDR1 as MDHEN and CDR2 as SYDVKM. Trimming left V 6 bases short and J 1 base short, with 16 bases between. The CDR3 extends over 15 amino acids. Written as DNA, the CDR3 is TGTGCCAGCAGCAAACCAGGGGACCTTTCCTACGAGCAGTACTTC. Residues: CASSKPGDLSYEQYF.

V usage is TRBV10-3 and J usage is TRBJ2-1; D ambiguous. Germline values: CDR1 ENHRY, CDR2 SYGVKD. The CDR3 spans 15 residues. Between the trimmed V and J ends, which lost 0 bases and 0 bases, there was a span of 6 bases. CDR3 residues: CAISESTFSYNEQFF. The CDR3 coding sequence is TGTGCCATCAGTGAGTCGACATTCTCCTACAATGAGCAGTTCTTC.

Concerning this clonotype: This may be a read error, as it is one base from a much larger clone. The chain has TRBV12-3 or TRBV12-4 and TRBJ2-5; D is possibly TRBD2 (5 bases). The CDR3 runs 14 residues. In DNA, the CDR3 is TGTGCCAGCAGTTTAATGGGTATGGGAGAGACCCGGTACTTC. It encodes CASSLMGMGETRYF.

V is TRBV7-9 and J is TRBJ1-4; perhaps TRBD1 as D (6 bases). Trimming removed 2 bases from V and 5 bases from J, with 9 bases in between. This CDR3 spans 14 amino acids. CDR1 and CDR2 from the germline V gene are SEHNR and FQNEAQ (reference sequence). CDR3 sequence reads: CASSLTGMNEKLFF. CDR3 in DNA: TGTGCCAGCAGCTTAACAGGGATGAATGAAAAACTGTTTTTT.

As regards this clonotype: This could be a read error, since a much larger clone is one nucleotide away. The chain combines TRBV20-1 with TRBJ2-3; 7 nucleotides agree with TRBD2. The CDR3 is 14 amino acids. The V and J ends lost 0 bases and 3 bases, in that order; junction bases with no gene match: 3. The germline gives CDR1 DFQATT, CDR2 SNEGSKA (reference sequence). CDR3 in amino acids: CSARDQRETDTQYF. CDR3 DNA: TGCAGTGCTAGAGATCAGCGGGAAACAGATACGCAGTATTTT.

A few counts support this clonotype. V is TRBV4-2 and J is TRBJ2-7; weak D call: TRBD1 (5 bases). The CDR3 is 14 residues long. The germline CDR1 and CDR2 sequences are LGHNA and YNFKEQ. The V end was cut by 5 bases, the J end by 6 bases, with 17 bases between. This chain's CDR3 is CASSSEQGECEQYF. The CDR3 nucleotides are TGTGCCAGCAGCTCAGAGCAGGGTGAATGCGAGCAGTACTTC.

This clonotype was counted at least ten times. V usage is TRBV7-8 and J usage is TRBJ1-4; D possibly corresponds to TRBD1 (6 bases). Germline V lookup: CDR1 SGHVS, CDR2 FQNEAQ. The CDR3 runs 15 residues. The V end lost 2 bases, the J end lost 2 bases, and 9 bases lay between the germline ends. CDR3 protein: CASSLLQGTNEKLFF. In nucleotides, the CDR3 is TGTGCCAGCAGCTTACTGCAGGGGACTAATGAAAAACTGTTTTTT.

This clonotype was counted between two and nine times. V gene TRBV12-3 or TRBV12-4 combines with J gene TRBJ1-6; D remains unclear. The CDR3 consists of 14 residues. V dropped 5 bases and J dropped 10 bases, with 15 bases sitting between them. This CDR3 reads CASSTSGGRSPLHF. CDR3 DNA sequence: TGTGCCAGCAGTACGAGTGGAGGGAGATCACCCCTCCACTTT.

This sequence joins TRBV7-8 and TRBJ2-5; D is uncertain. This CDR3 has 13 amino acids. The ends were cut back, 1 base at V and 2 bases at J, with 5 bases in the middle. Germline CDR1 and CDR2: SGHVS and FQNEAQ. As DNA, the CDR3 is TGTGCCAGCAGCTTAGACTATCAAGAGACCCAGTACTTC. Protein: CASSLDYQETQYF.

This clonotype was seen more than once but under ten times. A much larger clone differs by one base, so this may be a read error. The chain carries TRBV2 and TRBJ1-5; D is uncertain. The CDR3 has 14 residues. In germline, CDR1 is SNHLY, CDR2 FYNNEI. V was cut by 8 bases and J by 4 bases, with 15 bases left in between. This chain's CDR3 is CASSTGEGNQPQHF. The CDR3 coding sequence is TGTGCCAGCTCGACCGGAGAGGGTAATCAGCCCCAGCATTTT.

This clonotype has more than one count but fewer than ten. The chain combines TRBV30 with TRBJ1-2; D is uncertain. Deletions cut 3 bases from V and 8 bases from J, with 16 bases between. The CDR3 covers 13 residues. Germline CDR1 and CDR2: GTSNPN and SVGIG (reference sequence). The CDR3 DNA reads as TGTGCCTGGAGCCCAGCCATTTCTACAGGCTACACCTTC. Protein: CAWSPAISTGYTF.

The chain employs TRBV5-8 and TRBJ2-1, with 9 bases aligning to TRBD1. CDR1 and CDR2 from the germline V gene are SGHTS and YDEGEE. V lost 4 bases to trimming and J lost 4 bases; unmatched junction nucleotides: 12. CDR3 length equals 17 residues. As DNA, the CDR3 is TGTGCCAGCAGCACTCAGACCGGGACAGGGCCTTACAATGAGCAGTTCTTC. Translated: CASSTQTGTGPYNEQFF.

A remark on this clonotype: It may be a read error: a sequence one base away is much more abundant. The chain links TRBV6-5 to TRBJ1-6; 12 bases agree with TRBD1. CDR1 MNHEY and CDR2 SVGAGI come from the germline V gene. The CDR3 sequence is 15 residues long. V lost 4 bases and J lost 18; bases outside the gene matches: 13. CDR3 in DNA: TGTGCCAGCAGTTCCGGGGACAGGGGGCCCTCAGGCCCCCACTTT. Translated, it gives CASSSGDRGPSGPHF.

This clonotype appeared many times. V gene TRBV28 combines with J gene TRBJ2-2; TRBD2 aligns across 9 bases. Per the germline V gene, CDR1 is MDHEN and CDR2 is SYDVKM. CDR3 length: 16 residues. After removal of 7 bases from V and 4 bases from J, the junction contained 10 bases not matched to a gene. CDR3: CASTLSGSGSTGELFF. The CDR3 bases are TGTGCCAGCACTCTTAGCGGGAGTGGCTCCACCGGGGAGCTGTTTTTT.

The chain joins TRBV6-5 to TRBJ2-7; D is undetermined. Looked up from germline, CDR1 is MNHEY and CDR2 is SVGAGI. This CDR3 spans 14 amino acids. Trimming pared 0 bases from V and 5 bases from J, leaving 11 bases between. The CDR3 DNA reads as TGTGCCAGCAGTTACTCGAATTTGCGGAACGAGCAGTACTTC. Translation: CASSYSNLRNEQYF.